This passage covers 11 T cell receptor beta chains from one sample sequenced in a study of blood T cell repertoires in COVID-19. Sequencing was performed with immunoSEQ multiplex PCR; in TCRdb, only in-frame clones are kept and a portion is missing. The data show 160,000 or so clones, 90% to 95% seen once. The sequenced sample consisted of peripheral blood. These TCRs come from a woman in her sixties or seventies with COVID-19, enrolled during active disease.

The table lists this clone with a count of one. This chain joins TRBV19 and TRBJ2-1; no firm D call. Germline V gene data show CDR1 as LNHDA and CDR2 as SQIVND (reference sequence). The length of the CDR3 is 16 residues. The V end was cut by 6 bases, the J end by 3 bases, with 18 bases between. This chain's CDR3 is CASSTLGSLVYNEQFF. Here the CDR3 DNA reads TGTGCCAGTAGCACCCTAGGATCCCTCGTCTACAATGAGCAGTTCTTC.

The rearrangement joins TRBV25-1 to TRBJ1-2; D not certain. Germline V gives CDR1 MGHDK, CDR2 SYGVNS. Trimming stripped 2 bases from V and 2 bases from J, with 6 bases between. CDR3 length: 13 residues. CDR3 sequence reads: CASSENRNYGYTF. The CDR3 nucleotides are TGTGCCAGCAGTGAAAATCGGAACTATGGCTACACCTTC.

This chain uses TRBV5-4 with TRBJ1-1; 12 bases are shared with TRBD1. Unmatched junction bases numbered 9, after V lost 4 bases and J lost 5 bases. CDR3 size: 16 residues. CDR1 SGHNT and CDR2 YYREEE come from the germline V gene (reference sequence). The CDR3 here is CASSGTGGAGKTEAFF. In DNA, the CDR3 is TGTGCCAGCAGCGGGACAGGGGGCGCGGGAAAGACTGAAGCTTTCTTT.

The chain has TRBV4-3 and TRBJ1-2; D uncertain. Germline V lookup: CDR1 LGHNA, CDR2 YSLEER. V was cut by 1 base and J by 4 bases, with 10 bases left in between. The CDR3 consists of 14 residues. The CDR3 DNA is TGCGCCAGCAGCCAAGGCGGAGGAGTCTATGGCTACACCTTC. Protein product: CASSQGGGVYGYTF.

The chain links TRBV19 to TRBJ1-1; 7 bases match TRBD1. The CDR3 loop spans 14 amino acids. Germline CDR1 LNHDA, CDR2 SQIVND (reference sequence). J lost 7 bases, V lost 6 bases, and 11 bases had no gene match. The chain's CDR3 is CASSPGQFLGEAFF. DNA of the CDR3: TGTGCCAGTAGCCCGGGACAGTTCTTGGGTGAAGCTTTCTTT.

The chain combines TRBV9 with TRBJ1-1, with D perhaps TRBD1 (5 bases). The CDR3 spans 17 residues. Germline values: CDR1 SGDLS, CDR2 YYNGEE. V lost 0 bases and J 1 base, leaving 16 bases between the germline ends. In nucleotides, the CDR3 is TGTGCCAGCAGCGTAGCTACGGTTGGCAGGGAGAACACTGAAGCTTTCTTT. It yields the protein CASSVATVGRENTEAFF.

The gene calls are TRBV29-1 and TRBJ2-7; tentative D call: TRBD1 (6 bases). From germline, CDR1 is SQVTM and CDR2 ANQGSEA. V shed 0 bases and J shed 4 bases, with 16 bases lying between them. The CDR3 totals 15 residues. As DNA, the CDR3 is TGCAGCGTTGAAGATCCTAAAAGGGGGTCGTACGAGCAGTACTTC. Its translation is CSVEDPKRGSYEQYF.

The J gene is TRBJ2-3, the V gene TRBV6-2 or TRBV6-3, with D maybe TRBD2 (6 bases). CDR3 length: 18 amino acids. With 6 bases removed from V and 0 bases from J, the gap between germline ends came to 22 bases. Looked up from germline, CDR1 is MNHEY and CDR2 is SVGEGT. CDR3 loop: CASSQVRLGRGSTDTQYF. In nucleotides, the CDR3 is TGTGCCAGCAGCCAAGTGCGGCTGGGGCGGGGAAGCACAGATACGCAGTATTTT.

The chain combines TRBV7-2 with TRBJ2-3; D is uncertain. Per germline, CDR1 SGHTA and CDR2 FQGNSA. Trimming shortened V by 0 bases and J by 5 bases, and 9 bases separated the two germline ends. The length of the CDR3 is 14 residues. In nucleotides, the CDR3 is TGTGCCAGCAGCTTAGCGATCGCAGTAGATACGCAGTATTTT. Residues: CASSLAIAVDTQYF.

This rearrangement joins TRBV11-3 to TRBJ2-1; 11 bases map to TRBD2. CDR1 and CDR2 (germline): SGHNT, YENEEA. The CDR3 is 19 amino acids. V lost 5 bases to trimming and J lost 0 bases; unmatched junction nucleotides: 12. CDR3 residues: CASSHGLAGFQSSYNEQFF. Written as DNA, the CDR3 is TGTGCCAGCAGCCACGGACTAGCGGGCTTCCAGAGCTCCTACAATGAGCAGTTCTTC.

This chain uses TRBV3-1 (or the pseudogene TRBV3-2) with TRBJ1-2; tentative D call: TRBD1 (6 bases). The CDR3 is 14 residues long. Trimming left V 3 bases short and J 7 bases short, with 15 bases between. Germline-derived CDR1 and CDR2 are LGHDT and YNNKEL (reference sequence). The CDR3 DNA reads TGTGCCAGCAGCCAGGGGACGGGGGGCGGTGGCTACACCTTC. Its protein product is CASSQGTGGGGYTF.